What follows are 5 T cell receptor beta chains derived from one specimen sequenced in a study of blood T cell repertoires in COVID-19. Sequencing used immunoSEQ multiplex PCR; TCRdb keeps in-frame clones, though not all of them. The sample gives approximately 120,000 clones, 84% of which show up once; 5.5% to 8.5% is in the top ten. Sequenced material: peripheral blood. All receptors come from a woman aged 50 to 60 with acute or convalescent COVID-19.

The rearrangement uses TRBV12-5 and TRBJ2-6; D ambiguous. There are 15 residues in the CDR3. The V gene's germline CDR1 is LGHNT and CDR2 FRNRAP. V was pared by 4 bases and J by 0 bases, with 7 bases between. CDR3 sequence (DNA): TGTGCTAGTGGTTCCCCTTCCTCTGGGGCCAACGTCCTGACTTTC. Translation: CASGSPSSGANVLTF. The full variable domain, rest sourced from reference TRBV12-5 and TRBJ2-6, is DARVTQTPRHKVTEMGQEVTMRCQPILGHNTVFWYRQTMMQGLELLAYFRNRAPLDDSGMPKDRFSAEMPDATLATLKIQPSEPRDSAVYFCASGSPSSGANVLTFGAGSRLTVL.

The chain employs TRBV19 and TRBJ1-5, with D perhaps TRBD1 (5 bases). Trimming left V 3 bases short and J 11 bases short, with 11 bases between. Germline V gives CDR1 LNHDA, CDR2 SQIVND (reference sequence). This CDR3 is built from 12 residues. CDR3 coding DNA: TGTGCCAGTAGTATTGGTCAGGGTGCCCAGCATTTT. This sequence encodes CASSIGQGAQHF.

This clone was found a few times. The CDR3 DNA reads as TGTGCCAGCAGCACGACGAGGGAAGGACTTGAAAAACTGTTTTTT. Encoded protein: CASSTTREGLEKLFF. The chain combines TRBV14 with TRBJ1-4; unclear D gene. The CDR3 is 15 residues long. Between the trimmed V and J ends, which lost 5 bases and 7 bases, there was a span of 17 bases. Germline CDR1 is SGHDN and CDR2 is FVKESK.

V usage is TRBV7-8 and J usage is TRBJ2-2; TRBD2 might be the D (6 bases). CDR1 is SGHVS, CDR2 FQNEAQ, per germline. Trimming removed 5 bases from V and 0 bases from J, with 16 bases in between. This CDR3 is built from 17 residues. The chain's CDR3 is CASSKRAGLANTGELFF. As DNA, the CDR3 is TGTGCCAGCAGCAAGCGCGCGGGGCTCGCGAACACCGGGGAGCTGTTTTTT.

CDR3 coding DNA: TGTGCCAGCATTTGGGACATCAATCAGCCCCAGCATTTT. This translates into CASIWDINQPQHF. This rearrangement joins TRBV2 to TRBJ1-5; the D gene is possibly TRBD1 (6 bases). Germline V gene sequence: CDR1 SNHLY, CDR2 FYNNEI. CDR3 size: 13 residues. Deletions cut 7 bases from V and 3 bases from J, with 10 bases between.